These T cell receptor beta chains were read from a single sample in a study of OX40 agonist ivuxolimab in advanced cancers. Method: immunoSEQ multiplex PCR; TCRdb's copy keeps in-frame clones and lacks some. This sample has about 62,000 clones, with around 85% found just once. This specimen consisted of CD4+ or CD8+ T cells sorted from blood, obtained in a trial of the OX40 agonist ivuxolimab. The origin of the receptors is an adult with an advanced solid tumor such as melanoma, head and neck, liver or kidney cancer. Both conserved end residues are trimmed from each CDR3.

TRBV4-1	TRBJ2-1	ASSQHLAGDNEQF
TRBV9	TRBJ1-1	ASSVRGSVTEAF
TRBV6-1	TRBJ1-6	ASSVLGRDSPLH
TRBV29-1	TRBJ2-5	SVVNIRVETQY
TRBV11-2	TRBJ2-1	ASSLVVGAVSYNEQF
TRBV18	TRBJ2-5	ASSRGYQETQY
TRBV27	TRBJ1-2	ASSFAGRRYGYT
TRBV4-2	TRBJ1-3	ASSRDRDRQYSGNTIY
TRBV7-9	TRBJ2-3	ASSFDQAGDADTQY
TRBV11-2	TRBJ2-3	ASSHTRDRGQMTQY
TRBV11-2	TRBJ1-1	ASRLSTEAF
TRBV19	TRBJ1-5	ASSRSRDRANNQPQH
TRBV28	TRBJ1-2	ASSLIPVSSGYT
TRBV13	TRBJ2-2	ASSLPPGQGFTGELF
TRBV7-8	TRBJ1-2	ASSSRTGPNYGYT
TRBV7-8	.	ASSLGGVYEQY
TRBV27	TRBJ1-6	ASRNHGDNSPLH
TRBV9	TRBJ1-4	ASSVGGRTGREKLF
TRBV7-8	TRBJ2-7	ASSLVRVGEQY
TRBV9	TRBJ1-6	ASSSQGGNSPLH
TRBV5-4	TRBJ2-1	ASSLGTSGGGYNEQF
TRBV4-1	TRBJ2-5	ASSPASQETQY
TRBV5-1	TRBJ2-7	ASSLAVPRTSVKTYEQY
TRBV29-1	TRBJ1-2	SVEAGTLNYGYT
TRBV7-9	TRBJ2-5	ASSLERGRVETQY
TRBV28	TRBJ1-2	AVRFNYGYT
TRBV28	TRBJ2-1	ASSLGLAGGYNEQF
TRBV29-1	TRBJ2-3	SVELPPGVLETDTQY
TRBV27	TRBJ2-7	ASRQAGDHSYEQY
TRBV7-3	TRBJ2-1	ASSQGGSYNEQF
TRBV28	TRBJ1-1	ASSSWTGGNTEAF
TRBV5-1	TRBJ2-7	ASSGSGRYEQY
TRBV10-3	TRBJ1-5	AISESGHHQPQH
TRBV5-6	TRBJ2-1	ASSAYEYEQF
TRBV6-1	TRBJ1-5	ASSERAGFQNQPQH
TRBV5-6	TRBJ2-2	ASSLFVNTGELF
TRBV10-1	TRBJ2-7	ASSESGTYEQY